The present T cell receptor (beta chain) was sequenced within a study of T cell responses to AZD1222 COVID-19 vaccine. Study conclusions and caveats: Rises in breadth and depth of Spike-specific TCRs came after two AZD1222 doses.

Some clones are missing from TCRdb's copy, which holds only in-frame ones; the method was immunoSEQ multiplex PCR. The data contain around 200,000 clones, more than 75% of them singletons. The CDR3 is 16 amino acids. Trimming took off 4 bases at V and 3 bases at J, with 20 bases between the two ends. Germline CDR1 is SGHRS and CDR2 is YFSETQ. About this clone itself: Its matching antigen is unknown.

This clonotype was sampled from an adult in good health. This sequence joins TRBV5-1 and TRBJ2-7; the D is unclear. The sequencing here drew on peripheral blood, taken on day 0 of AZD1222 vaccination. CDR3 sequence: CASSPFSPGPNYEQYF. The CDR3 region has the DNA TGCGCCAGCAGCCCGTTCTCGCCGGGTCCAAACTACGAGCAGTACTTC.